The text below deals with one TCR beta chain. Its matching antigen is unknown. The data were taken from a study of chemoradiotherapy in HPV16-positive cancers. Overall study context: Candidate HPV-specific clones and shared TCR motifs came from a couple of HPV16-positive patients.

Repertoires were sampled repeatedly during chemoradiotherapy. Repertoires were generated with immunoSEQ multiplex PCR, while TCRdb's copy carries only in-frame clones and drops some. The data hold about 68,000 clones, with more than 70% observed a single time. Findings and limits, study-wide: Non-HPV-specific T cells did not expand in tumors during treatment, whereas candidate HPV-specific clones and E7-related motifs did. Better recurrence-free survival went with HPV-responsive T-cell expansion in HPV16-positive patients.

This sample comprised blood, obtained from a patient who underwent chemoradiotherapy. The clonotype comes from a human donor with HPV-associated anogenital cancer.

CDR3 amino acids: CASTPGHSTGELFF. The CDR3 bases are TGTGCCAGTACCCCCGGGCACAGCACCGGGGAGCTGTTTTTT. This chain joins TRBV19 and TRBJ2-2; D gene ambiguous. Germline CDR1 reads LNHDA; CDR2 reads SQIVND (reference sequence). Trimming pared 7 bases from V and 4 bases from J, leaving 13 bases between. The CDR3 is 14 residues long.